The clone carrying this T cell receptor (beta chain) was found once. The data derive from a study of blood T cell repertoires in COVID-19. The trim removed 5 bases at V and 0 bases at J, leaving 4 bases unmatched. The V gene's germline CDR1 is PRHDT and CDR2 FYEKMQ (reference sequence). The length of the CDR3 is 15 residues. Generated by immunoSEQ multiplex PCR, the TCRdb table keeps only in-frame clones and is missing some. Counted here are approximately 150,000 clones, approximately 86% occurring once; the ten biggest clones make up 3.5% to 5%. The sequenced material came from peripheral blood. This TCR was sampled from a woman in her fifties or sixties with active or convalescent COVID-19. V usage is TRBV13 and J usage is TRBJ1-2; 9 bases align to TRBD1. The CDR3 region has the DNA TGTGCCAGCAGCAGTGGGACAGGGACTAACTATGGCTACACCTTC. Protein product: CASSSGTGTNYGYTF.